The present T cell receptor (beta chain) was sequenced within a study of lymphopenia after photon versus proton radiotherapy (dated by TCRdb to between 2019 and 2020). Study-level background: The immunological effects of photon versus proton radiation therapy were compared in patients with gastrointestinal tumors who developed high-grade lymphopenia. The cohort included approximately 18 patients with gastrointestinal tumors who developed lymphopenia after receiving either photon or proton therapy. The goal of the study was to describe how the two radiation modalities differ in their effects on the immune system.

Preparation of the library involved the immunoSEQ multiplex PCR assay. T cell repertoires were profiled with deep sequencing of rearranged TCR beta loci together with multiparametric flow cytometry. The immuneACCESS repertoire file appears here via TCRdb, limited to in-frame rearrangements. These files lack a portion of the clones; in checked studies, under half of the deficit traces to unresolved V genes, and the cause of the others is not known. This sample gives some 30,000 clones in total; 90% of them show up just once. The ten largest clones add up to roughly 6.2% of the sample. From the cysteine up to the phenylalanine, the CDR3 has a length of 15 residues. The DNA shown is the 45-base CDR3, in frame from base 1. Based on the germline V gene, the CDR1 and CDR2 sequences are MRHNA and SNTAGT. V lost 3 bases and J lost 1 base, and the count of bases not matched to a germline gene is 3. This clone was seen a few times. Its antigen has not been determined. No base qualities exist here, and no much larger clone lies one base off it.

The full study reports these points: The survival association was assessed only in patients who died, and the authors presented better survival with proton therapy as a possibility rather than a demonstrated result. Among patients across the cohort who died, overall survival time showed an inverse correlation with a larger post-nadir drop in TCR diversity. After the lymphocyte count nadir, photon-treated repertoires showed oligoclonal expansion, especially of CD8+ Temra cells, which drove the drop in diversity. Proton-treated patients stayed relatively stable during treatment, while photon-treated patients lost naive T cells and TCR diversity and gained effector/memory populations.

This chain is built from TRBV6-4 and TRBJ2-3; 8 junctional bases match TRBD2. The origin of this receptor is a woman aged 50 to 60 with pancreatic cancer. This sample comprised peripheral blood, obtained from a patient treated with photon-based radiotherapy. The DNA is TGTGCCAGCAGTGATTCGGGAGGGGGCACAGATACGCAGTATTTT. It translates to CASSDSGGGTDTQYF.